This T cell receptor (beta chain) was sequenced during a study of blood T cell repertoires in COVID-19. Study as a whole: Acute and convalescent COVID-19 specimens originated in the United States, Italy and Spain.

CDR1 is SGHRS, CDR2 YFSETQ, per germline. This CDR3 comprises 15 residues. Trimming took 4 bases from V and 0 from J; bases not matched to a gene: 4. Clones were sequenced by immunoSEQ multiplex PCR, and TCRdb holds only the in-frame ones, with some missing. This table holds about 49,000 clones, about 76% found once. This clone was counted between two and nine times. Sample: peripheral blood. This TCR derives from a man in his 70s with active or convalescent COVID-19. This chain uses TRBV5-1 with TRBJ1-1, with TRBD1 identical over 9 bases. Written as DNA, the CDR3 is TGCGCCAGCAGCCTCGGACAGGGGCTGAACACTGAAGCTTTCTTT. Translating gives CASSLGQGLNTEAFF.